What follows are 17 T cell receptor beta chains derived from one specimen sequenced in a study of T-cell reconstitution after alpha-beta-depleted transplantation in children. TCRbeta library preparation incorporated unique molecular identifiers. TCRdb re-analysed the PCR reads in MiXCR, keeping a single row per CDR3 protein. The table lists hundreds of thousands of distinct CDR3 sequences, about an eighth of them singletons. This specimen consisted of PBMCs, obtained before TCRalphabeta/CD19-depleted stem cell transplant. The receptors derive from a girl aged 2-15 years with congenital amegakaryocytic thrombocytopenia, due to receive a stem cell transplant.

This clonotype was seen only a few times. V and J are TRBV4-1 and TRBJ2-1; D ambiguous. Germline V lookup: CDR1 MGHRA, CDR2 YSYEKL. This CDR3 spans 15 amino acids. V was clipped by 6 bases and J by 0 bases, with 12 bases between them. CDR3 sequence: CASRSIPSSYNEQFF. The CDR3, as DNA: TGCGCCAGCAGGTCCATACCAAGCTCCTACAATGAGCAGTTCTTC.

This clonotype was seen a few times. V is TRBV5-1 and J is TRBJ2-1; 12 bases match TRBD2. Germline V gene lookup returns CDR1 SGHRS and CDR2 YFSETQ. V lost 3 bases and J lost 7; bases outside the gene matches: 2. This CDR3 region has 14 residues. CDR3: CASSSTSGSNEQFF. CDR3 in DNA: TGCGCCAGCAGCTCGACTAGCGGGAGTAATGAGCAGTTCTTC.

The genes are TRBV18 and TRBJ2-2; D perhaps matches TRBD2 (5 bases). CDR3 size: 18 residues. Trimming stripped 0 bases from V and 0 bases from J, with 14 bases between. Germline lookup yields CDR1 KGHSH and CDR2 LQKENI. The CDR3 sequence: CASSPPPGSDPNTGELFF. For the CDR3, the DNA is TGTGCCAGCTCACCACCCCCGGGATCGGACCCGAACACCGGGGAGCTGTTTTTT. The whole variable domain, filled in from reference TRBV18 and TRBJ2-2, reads NAGVMQNPRHLVRRRGQEARLRCSPMKGHSHVYWYRQLPEEGLKFMVYLQKENIIDESGMPKERFSAEFPKEGPSILRIQQVVRGDSAAYFCASSPPPGSDPNTGELFFGEGSRLTVL.

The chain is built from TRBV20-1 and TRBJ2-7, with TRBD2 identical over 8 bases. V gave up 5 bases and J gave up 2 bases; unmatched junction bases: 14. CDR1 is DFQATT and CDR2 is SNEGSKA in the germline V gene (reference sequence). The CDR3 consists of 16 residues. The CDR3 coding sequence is TGCAGTGCTGGGCAAATGGGGCTAGCGGGCACCTACGAGCAGTACTTC. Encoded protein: CSAGQMGLAGTYEQYF.

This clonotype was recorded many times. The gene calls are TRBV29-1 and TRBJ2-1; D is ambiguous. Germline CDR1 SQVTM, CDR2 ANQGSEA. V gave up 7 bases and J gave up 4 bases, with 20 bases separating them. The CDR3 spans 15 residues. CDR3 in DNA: TGCAGCGGGACCGGAACACCCATCGGGTACAATGAGCAGTTCTTC. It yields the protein CSGTGTPIGYNEQFF.

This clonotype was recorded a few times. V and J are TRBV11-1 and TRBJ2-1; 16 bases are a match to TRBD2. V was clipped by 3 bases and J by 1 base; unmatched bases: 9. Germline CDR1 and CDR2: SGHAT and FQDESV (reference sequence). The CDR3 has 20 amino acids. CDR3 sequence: CASSLPGLAGGSLSYNEQFF. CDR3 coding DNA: TGTGCCAGCAGCTTGCCGGGACTAGCGGGAGGGTCCCTTTCCTACAATGAGCAGTTCTTC.

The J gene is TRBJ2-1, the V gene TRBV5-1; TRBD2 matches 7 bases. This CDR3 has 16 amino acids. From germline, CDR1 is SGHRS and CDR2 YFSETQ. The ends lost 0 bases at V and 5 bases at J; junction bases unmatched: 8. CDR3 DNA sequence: TGCGCCAGCAGCTTGGGGGCGGGAGCCTTAAACAATGAGCAGTTCTTC. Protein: CASSLGAGALNNEQFF. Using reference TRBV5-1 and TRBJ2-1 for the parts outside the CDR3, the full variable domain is KAGVTQTPRYLIKTRGQQVTLSCSPISGHRSVSWYQQTPGQGLQFLFEYFSETQRNKGNFPGRFSGRQFSNSRSEMNVSTLELGDSALYLCASSLGAGALNNEQFFGPGTRLTVL.

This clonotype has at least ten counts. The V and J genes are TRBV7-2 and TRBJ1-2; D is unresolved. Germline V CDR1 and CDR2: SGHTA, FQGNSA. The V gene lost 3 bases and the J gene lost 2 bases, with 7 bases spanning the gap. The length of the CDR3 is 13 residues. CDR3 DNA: TGTGCCAGCAGCTTTGGCTTGAACTATGGCTACACCTTC. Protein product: CASSFGLNYGYTF.

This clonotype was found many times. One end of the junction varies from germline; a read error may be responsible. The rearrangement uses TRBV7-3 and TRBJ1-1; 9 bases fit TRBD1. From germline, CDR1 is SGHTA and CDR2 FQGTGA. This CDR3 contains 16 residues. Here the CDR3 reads CASSLKFRGQGSEAFF. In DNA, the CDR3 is TGTGCCAGCAGTTTAAAATTTCGGGGACAGGGTTCTGAAGCTTTCTTT.

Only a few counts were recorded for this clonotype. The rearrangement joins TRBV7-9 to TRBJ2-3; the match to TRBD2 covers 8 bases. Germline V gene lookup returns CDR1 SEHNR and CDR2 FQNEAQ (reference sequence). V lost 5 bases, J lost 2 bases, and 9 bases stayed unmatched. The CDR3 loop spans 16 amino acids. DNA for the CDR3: TGTGCCAGCAGCCCTCGGGTTAGCGGGAACACAGATACGCAGTATTTT. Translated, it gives CASSPRVSGNTDTQYF.

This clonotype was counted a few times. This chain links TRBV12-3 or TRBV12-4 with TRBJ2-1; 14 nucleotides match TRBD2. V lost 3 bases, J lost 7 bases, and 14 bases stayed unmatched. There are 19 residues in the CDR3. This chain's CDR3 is CASSFAPWTSGRRGNEQFF. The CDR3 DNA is TGTGCCAGCAGTTTTGCCCCGTGGACTAGCGGGAGGAGGGGGAATGAGCAGTTCTTC.

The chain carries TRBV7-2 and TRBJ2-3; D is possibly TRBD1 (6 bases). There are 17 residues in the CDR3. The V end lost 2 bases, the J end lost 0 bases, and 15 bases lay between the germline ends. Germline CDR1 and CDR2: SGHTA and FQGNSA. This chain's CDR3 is CASSLPRQDSSTDTQYF. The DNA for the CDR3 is TGTGCCAGCAGCTTACCTAGACAGGATTCTAGCACAGATACGCAGTATTTT.

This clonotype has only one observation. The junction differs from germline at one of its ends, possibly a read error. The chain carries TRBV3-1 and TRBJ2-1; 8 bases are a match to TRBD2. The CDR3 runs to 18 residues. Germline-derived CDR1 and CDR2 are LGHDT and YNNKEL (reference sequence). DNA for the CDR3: TGTGCCATCAGCCCAACTAAACAAGCGGGAGTATTCTACAATGAGCAGTTCTTC. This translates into CAISPTKQAGVFYNEQFF.

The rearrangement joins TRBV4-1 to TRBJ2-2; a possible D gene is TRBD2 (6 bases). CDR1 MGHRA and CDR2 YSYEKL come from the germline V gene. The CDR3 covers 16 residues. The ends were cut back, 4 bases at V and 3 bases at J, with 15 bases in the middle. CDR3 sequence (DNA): TGCGCCAGCAGCCCGCGGGGCCTGACGGACACCGGGGAGCTGTTTTTT. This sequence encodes CASSPRGLTDTGELFF.

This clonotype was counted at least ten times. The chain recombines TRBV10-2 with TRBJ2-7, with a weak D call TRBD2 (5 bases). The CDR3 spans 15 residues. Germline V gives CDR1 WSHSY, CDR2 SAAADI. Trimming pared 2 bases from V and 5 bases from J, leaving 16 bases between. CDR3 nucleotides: TGCGCCAGCAGTGAGCTGGGAGCCCTTGTCCACGAGCAGTACTTC. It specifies CASSELGALVHEQYF.

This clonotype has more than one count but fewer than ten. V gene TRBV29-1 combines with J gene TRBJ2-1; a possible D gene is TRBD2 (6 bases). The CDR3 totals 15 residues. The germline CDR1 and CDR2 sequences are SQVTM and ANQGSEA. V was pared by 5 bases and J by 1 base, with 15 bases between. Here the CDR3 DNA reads TGCAGCGTTATGGTGGGAGGATGGTCCTACAATGAGCAGTTCTTC. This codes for CSVMVGGWSYNEQFF.

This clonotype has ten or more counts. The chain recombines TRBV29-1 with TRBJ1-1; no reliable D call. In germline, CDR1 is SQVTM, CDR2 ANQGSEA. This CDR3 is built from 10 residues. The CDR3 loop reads CSAADTEAFF. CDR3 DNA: TGCAGTGCTGCAGACACTGAAGCTTTCTTT. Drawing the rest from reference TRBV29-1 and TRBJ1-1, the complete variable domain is SAVISQKPSRDICQRGTSLTIQCQVDSQVTMMFWYRQQPGQSLTLIATANQGSEATYESGFVIDKFPISRPNLTFSTLTVSNMSPEDSSIYLCSAADTEAFFGQGTRLTVV.